Below are 23 T cell receptor beta chains sequenced from a single sample in a study of untreated major depressive disorder. Profiled with immunoSEQ multiplex PCR; TCRdb holds only in-frame clones, not every one. The repertoire holds 20,000 or so clones, around 87% seen once, with 4.5% to 6.5% in the top ten. Sequenced input: CD4+ T cells from PBMCs. The receptors derive from a woman in her 30s in good health.

This clone was found a few times. J is TRBJ1-5 and V is TRBV28; tentative D call: TRBD1 (5 bases). Germline lookup yields CDR1 MDHEN and CDR2 SYDVKM. The CDR3 is made up of 13 amino acids. V lost 1 base, J lost 8 bases, and 9 bases lay in between. The CDR3 reads CASSLFQDKPQHF. CDR3 in DNA: TGTGCCAGCAGTTTATTCCAGGACAAGCCCCAGCATTTT.

Here the CDR3 reads CASSFGTSGGPYEQYF. CDR3 in DNA: TGTGCCAGCAGTTTCGGGACTAGCGGGGGACCCTACGAGCAGTACTTC. The rearrangement links TRBV28 to TRBJ2-7; 14 nucleotides align to TRBD2. The germline V gene encodes CDR1 MDHEN and CDR2 SYDVKM. The ends lost 3 bases at V and 2 bases at J; junction bases unmatched: 3. This CDR3 is 16 amino acids long. The full variable domain, completed using reference TRBV28 and TRBJ2-7, is DVKVTQSSRYLVKRTGEKVFLECVQDMDHENMFWYRQDPGLGLRLIYFSYDVKMKEKGDIPEGYSVSREKKERFSLILESASTNQTSMYLCASSFGTSGGPYEQYFGPGTRLTVT.

The chain carries TRBV4-3 and TRBJ2-6; the D gene is possibly TRBD1 (5 bases). CDR1 and CDR2 from the germline V gene are LGHNA and YSLEER. V lost 1 base to trimming and J lost 0 bases, with 10 bases between them. The CDR3 is 17 amino acids. The CDR3 here is CASSQGGVNSGANVLTF. The CDR3 DNA reads as TGCGCCAGCAGCCAAGGGGGCGTTAACTCTGGGGCCAACGTCCTGACTTTC.

The CDR3 region has the DNA TGTGCCACCAGCAGGGGGACTAACAATGAGCAGTTCTTC. This gives the protein CATSRGTNNEQFF. V usage is TRBV15 and J usage is TRBJ2-1; 7 nucleotides agree with TRBD2. Germline V lookup: CDR1 LNHNV, CDR2 YYDKDF (reference sequence). The CDR3 is 13 amino acids. Losses at the gene ends were 3 bases for V and 5 bases for J; bases not matched to a gene: 1.

V is TRBV2 and J is TRBJ2-3, with TRBD1 as a possible D gene (5 bases). Trimming pared 6 bases from V and 2 bases from J, leaving 9 bases between. Per the germline V gene, CDR1 is SNHLY and CDR2 is FYNNEI. The CDR3 spans 13 residues. The CDR3 DNA reads as TGTGCCAGCAGGGCAGGGCCCACAGATACGCAGTATTTT. It codes for CASRAGPTDTQYF.

This sequence joins TRBV18 and TRBJ2-2; the match to TRBD1 covers 11 bases. Germline CDR1 reads KGHSH; CDR2 reads LQKENI. The J segment lost 4 bases and the V segment lost 2 bases, leaving 0 bases of the junction unmatched. This CDR3 has 15 residues. CDR3 in DNA: TGTGCCAGCTCACCAGGGACAGGGGGCACCGGGGAGCTGTTTTTT. Translation gives CASSPGTGGTGELFF.

J is TRBJ1-3 and V is TRBV11-2, with D maybe TRBD1 (6 bases). This CDR3 region has 17 residues. V was clipped by 5 bases and J by 3 bases, with 20 bases between them. Germline V gene lookup returns CDR1 SGHAT and CDR2 FQNNGV. The CDR3 region is CASSLWTAQGFGNTIYF. For the CDR3, the DNA is TGTGCCAGCAGCCTGTGGACAGCCCAGGGCTTTGGAAACACCATATATTTT.

V usage is TRBV7-6 and J usage is TRBJ2-7; 11 bases match TRBD1. The CDR3 is made up of 15 amino acids. CDR1 is SGHVS, CDR2 FNYEAQ, per germline. Trimming cost V 5 bases and J 1 base; bases outside gene matches: 4. CDR3 nucleotide sequence: TGTGCCAGCAGCCCCGGGACAGGGGGTTCCTACGAGCAGTACTTC. Residues: CASSPGTGGSYEQYF.

The chain carries TRBV9 and TRBJ2-1, with 14 positions matching TRBD2. CDR3 size: 16 residues. The germline V gene encodes CDR1 SGDLS and CDR2 YYNGEE. Losses at the gene ends were 4 bases for V and 7 bases for J; bases not matched to a gene: 7. CDR3 loop: CASSPRLAGGRNEQFF. The CDR3 nucleotides are TGTGCCAGCAGCCCTAGACTAGCGGGGGGGCGGAATGAGCAGTTCTTC. Full variable domain (outside the CDR3, taken from reference TRBV9 and TRBJ2-1): DSGVTQTPKHLITATGQRVTLRCSPRSGDLSVYWYQQSLDQGLQFLIQYYNGEERAKGNILERFSAQQFPDLHSELNLSSLELGDSALYFCASSPRLAGGRNEQFFGPGTRLTVL.

The rearrangement joins TRBV29-1 to TRBJ2-7, with TRBD1 matching over 7 bases. The CDR3 is 12 residues long. V was clipped by 6 bases and J by 2 bases; unmatched bases: 4. CDR1 and CDR2 (germline): SQVTM, ANQGSEA. As DNA, the CDR3 is TGCAGCGTGACAGGGTCAACCTACGAGCAGTACTTC. Protein product: CSVTGSTYEQYF.

The chain joins TRBV11-2 to TRBJ1-1; the D gene is possibly TRBD1 (6 bases). From germline, CDR1 is SGHAT and CDR2 FQNNGV. Trimming removed 2 bases at V and 6 bases at J, with 10 bases between. The CDR3 is made up of 13 amino acids. The CDR3, as DNA: TGTGCCAGCAGCTTACACAGGGACTCTGAAGCTTTCTTT. Protein product: CASSLHRDSEAFF.

The count of this clone is one. The chain uses TRBV9 and TRBJ2-3, with 10 bases identical to TRBD2. J lost 11 bases, V lost 2 bases, and 5 bases had no gene match. CDR3 length: 13 residues. Germline lookup yields CDR1 SGDLS and CDR2 YYNGEE. CDR3 loop: CASSVGSGGQQYF. The CDR3 DNA is TGTGCCAGCAGCGTTGGTAGCGGGGGGCAGCAGTATTTT.

V usage is TRBV18 and J usage is TRBJ2-1; TRBD2 aligns across 10 bases. Per germline, CDR1 KGHSH and CDR2 LQKENI. The trim removed 1 base at V and 0 bases at J, leaving 9 bases unmatched. The CDR3 has 19 amino acids. The CDR3 spells CASSPRPSGGLSSYNEQFF. As DNA, the CDR3 is TGTGCCAGCTCACCACGGCCTAGCGGGGGCCTCAGCTCCTACAATGAGCAGTTCTTC.

The rearrangement links TRBV7-9 to TRBJ1-5; 7 bases agree with TRBD1. Germline V gene data show CDR1 as SEHNR and CDR2 as FQNEAQ (reference sequence). The V gene end was trimmed by 2 bases and the J gene end by 1 base; junction bases not matched to a gene: 2. The CDR3 is 15 amino acids. The CDR3 DNA reads as TGTGCCAGCAGCTTAACAGGGGCCAGCAATCAGCCCCAGCATTTT. Translating gives CASSLTGASNQPQHF.

CDR3 nucleotides: TGTGCCAGAAGCGGGAGCGGGGGGACCTACGAGCAGTACTTC. Translation gives CARSGSGGTYEQYF. This chain connects TRBV5-3 to TRBJ2-7; 9 bases line up with TRBD2. TRBV5-3 carries the ORF label, with uncertain function. The CDR3 consists of 14 residues. The junction had 4 bases not matched to a gene; V was cut back by 4 bases and J by 2 bases.

This chain joins TRBV6-1 and TRBJ1-4; tentative D call: TRBD1 (5 bases). Germline V gene lookup returns CDR1 MNHNS and CDR2 SASEGT. This CDR3 has 13 residues. V shed 6 bases and J shed 8 bases, with 13 bases lying between them. CDR3 loop: CASSPGTEEKLFF. DNA of the CDR3: TGTGCCAGCAGCCCCGGGACGGAAGAAAAACTGTTTTTT.

V is TRBV7-7 and J is TRBJ2-1; 8 bases line up with TRBD1. Trimming took 0 bases from V and 8 from J; bases not matched to a gene: 9. Germline V gives CDR1 SSHAT, CDR2 FNYEAQ (reference sequence). CDR3 length: 16 residues. Here the CDR3 DNA reads TGTGCCAGCAGCTTAGCGCTCGGGACAGGTTGGGATGAGCAGTTCTTC. Amino acids: CASSLALGTGWDEQFF.

This clone was seen only a few times. The genes are TRBV7-9 and TRBJ1-2, with 9 positions matching TRBD1. The V gene's germline CDR1 is SEHNR and CDR2 FQNEAQ (reference sequence). The CDR3 spans 14 residues. V shed 5 bases and J 2 bases; nucleotides not matched to a gene: 3. CDR3 sequence: CASSTQGANYGYTF. The CDR3 DNA reads TGTGCCAGCAGCACACAGGGGGCCAACTATGGCTACACCTTC.

The rearrangement joins TRBV7-9 to TRBJ1-1; tentatively, D is TRBD1 (5 bases). Looked up from germline, CDR1 is SEHNR and CDR2 is FQNEAQ (reference sequence). Trimming pared 1 base from V and 10 bases from J, leaving 10 bases between. CDR3 size: 12 residues. CDR3 in DNA: TGTGCCAGCAGCTTAGGGTCCGGGGGAGCTTTCTTT. It yields the protein CASSLGSGGAFF. The full variable domain, with the rest looked up from reference TRBV7-9 and TRBJ1-1, is DTGVSQNPRHKITKRGQNVTFRCDPISEHNRLYWYRQTLGQGPEFLTYFQNEAQLEKSRLLSDRFSAERPKGSFSTLEIQRTEQGDSAMYLCASSLGSGGAFFGQGTRLTVV.

Only one count was recorded for this clone. This chain uses TRBV30 with TRBJ1-2; maybe TRBD1 (5 bases). The CDR3 sequence is 13 residues long. CDR1 is GTSNPN and CDR2 is SVGIG in the germline V gene (reference sequence). V gave up 5 bases and J gave up 7 bases, with 17 bases separating them. This chain's CDR3 is CAWSALQVGGYTF. The CDR3 bases are TGTGCCTGGTCGGCTTTACAGGTTGGTGGCTACACCTTC.

This clone was found once. The chain combines TRBV4-3 with TRBJ1-6; D not certain. The CDR3 loop spans 13 amino acids. Trimming removed 0 bases at V and 10 bases at J, with 7 bases between. Germline values: CDR1 LGHNA, CDR2 YSLEER. This CDR3 reads CASSQDNGSPLHF. The CDR3 DNA reads TGCGCCAGCAGCCAAGATAACGGGTCACCCCTCCACTTT.

The V call is TRBV5-1, the J call TRBJ2-7; TRBD2 aligns across 9 bases. The CDR3 spans 16 residues. Germline V gives CDR1 SGHRS, CDR2 YFSETQ. The V gene end was trimmed by 0 bases and the J gene end by 5 bases; junction bases not matched to a gene: 9. This CDR3 reads CASSLERAGGRDEQYF. The CDR3 region has the DNA TGCGCCAGCAGCTTGGAGAGGGCGGGGGGGCGTGACGAGCAGTACTTC.

Only one count was recorded for this clone. V and J are TRBV7-7 and TRBJ2-3; 8 bases are shared with TRBD2. The ends lost 1 base at V and 4 bases at J; junction bases unmatched: 7. Germline V gene sequence: CDR1 SSHAT, CDR2 FNYEAQ (reference sequence). CDR3 length: 16 amino acids. The CDR3, as DNA: TGTGCCAGCAGCTTAGGAGCGGGGGATTTCGCAGATACGCAGTATTTT. This translates into CASSLGAGDFADTQYF.